This T cell receptor beta chain was observed in a study of a mutant IDH1 vaccine in newly diagnosed glioma. Time point defined: week 23, last vaccination. It was 300 ug of mutant IDH1 20-mer peptide that made up each vaccine dose, given with topical imiquimod. The count of this clone is one. Antigen: not known. Clones were sequenced by immunoSEQ multiplex PCR, and TCRdb holds only the in-frame ones, with some missing. The profile covers approximately 50,000 clones, with around 86% appearing a single time and about 1.4% taken by the ten largest. CDR1 SGHTS and CDR2 YDEGEE come from the germline V gene. The CDR3 has 15 amino acids. J lost 5 bases, V lost 0 bases, and 6 bases had no gene match.

The sample here was PBMCs, taken from a glioma patient whose treatment included an IDH1 peptide vaccine. V usage is TRBV5-8 and J usage is TRBJ2-7, with 9 bases lining up with TRBD1. The clonotype originates from a man in his forties with glioma. As DNA, the CDR3 is TGTGCCAGCAGCTTGGGGGACAGGGATTCTAACGAGCAGTACTTC. Translated: CASSLGDRDSNEQYF.